The T cell receptor (beta chain) described here comes from a study of regulatory T cells in long-lasting Graves disease. HTBI primers from iRepertoire and Arm-PCR of CDR3 regions yielded the TCR beta libraries. TCRdb reprocessed the multiplex PCR reads with MiXCR, giving one entry per CDR3 protein. The sample includes roughly 560,000 distinct CDR3 sequences, around 12% of them seen just once. The time point: newly diagnosed GD, antithyroid drugs for less than 3 months. PBMC RNA served as the TCR library source. Trimming left V 5 bases short and J 0 bases short, with 8 bases between. The CDR3 extends over 14 amino acids. From germline, CDR1 is KGHSH and CDR2 LQKENI. This same sample was also taken into another study, of T cells in Graves' hyperthyroidism and ophthalmopathy. That study reports: HTBI primers were used for first-round RT-PCR of the TCR CDR3.

Material: peripheral blood mononuclear cells (PBMCs), obtained at new diagnosis, from a patient treated with antithyroid drugs. The chain employs TRBV18 and TRBJ1-3; D gene unclear. The receptor comes from a woman younger than 45 with Graves disease. The CDR3 reads CASSAGHSGNTIYF. Written as DNA, the CDR3 is TGTGCCAGCTCAGCTGGTCACTCTGGAAACACCATATATTTT.